This entry features one TCR beta chain sequence. Its antigen is unidentified. This sample was included in a study of monozygotic twins with inflammatory bowel disease. General study points: Patients received differing immunosuppressive treatments, which may have added variability to their repertoires. Perhaps reflecting limited power, concordant and discordant twins did not differ in repertoire similarity. Results did not support any single strong IBD-associated signal or clonotype.

Per germline, CDR1 SGHAT and CDR2 FQNNGV. This CDR3 region has 16 residues. Researchers put TCRalpha and TCRbeta cDNA through two nested PCRs lasting roughly 16 and 10 cycles. TCRdb re-called the 5' RACE reads and shows each CDR3 protein once, DNA omitted. The record lists just over 300,000 distinct CDR3 sequences, of which the ten most abundant hold less than 6.5%. This sequence originates from a human donor with ulcerative colitis or Crohn's disease, or a healthy co-twin of an affected twin (not recorded which). This chain uses TRBV11-2 with TRBJ2-2; as DNA is missing, the TRBD2 call by TCRdb cannot be tested. Source material: blood. Here the CDR3 reads CASSPRTSGSGGELFF.